This T cell receptor (beta chain) was sequenced for a study of blood T cell repertoires in COVID-19. On the study more broadly: Material from acute and convalescent COVID-19 was sourced from the United States, Italy and Spain. PBMCs, B-cell-depleted T cells, or T cells provided the cDNA or gDNA that made up the material.

Trimming stripped 1 base from V and 8 bases from J, with 8 bases between. Germline values: CDR1 LGHDT, CDR2 YNNKEL (reference sequence). The CDR3 is made up of 12 amino acids. A word on this clone: Other nucleotide sequences in the sample specify the same CDR3.

Clones were read by immunoSEQ multiplex PCR, and TCRdb kept only the in-frame ones, dropping some. The sample contains over 200,000 clones, about 89% of which appear only once. This chain links TRBV3-1 (or the pseudogene TRBV3-2) with TRBJ1-2, with D hard to call. Specimen: peripheral blood. This TCR came from a woman between 40 and 50 years old with acute or convalescent COVID-19. CDR3 region: CASSQGAGGYTF. CDR3 nucleotides: TGTGCCAGCAGCCAAGGGGCGGGGGGCTACACCTTC.